This entry is about one T cell receptor beta chain. Its cognate antigen is unknown. There was one heparinised blood draw per donor, averaging around 120 mL. Germline trimming cut 5 bases from V and 6 bases from J; bases unmatched to any gene: 7. This CDR3 is 14 amino acids long. Germline CDR1 reads SGHNT; CDR2 reads YYREEE (reference sequence). The source of the sample is a study of beta chain features in type 1 diabetes. Study outcomes and limitations: Among patients with Type 1 diabetes, TCRB CDR3s were moderately but significantly shorter in every one of the four CD4+ subsets.

TCRB transcripts that were expressed got sequenced, as all of the isolated RNA had been reverse transcribed. Some 3.6 million reads per sample were averaged for naive, central memory and regulatory samples. Using immunoSEQ multiplex PCR, the repertoire was profiled, and TCRdb retains in-frame clones only, with some absent. The profile shows more than 300,000 clones, over 10% of them singletons. Sequencing was carried out using naive CD4+ T cells from blood. This sequence originates from a woman younger than 30 with type 1 diabetes. The V and J genes are TRBV5-4 and TRBJ2-7, with 11 bases identical to TRBD2. The CDR3 DNA reads as TGTGCCAGCAGGTTAGCGGGAGGGCCCTTCGAGCAGTACTTC. As protein: CASRLAGGPFEQYF.